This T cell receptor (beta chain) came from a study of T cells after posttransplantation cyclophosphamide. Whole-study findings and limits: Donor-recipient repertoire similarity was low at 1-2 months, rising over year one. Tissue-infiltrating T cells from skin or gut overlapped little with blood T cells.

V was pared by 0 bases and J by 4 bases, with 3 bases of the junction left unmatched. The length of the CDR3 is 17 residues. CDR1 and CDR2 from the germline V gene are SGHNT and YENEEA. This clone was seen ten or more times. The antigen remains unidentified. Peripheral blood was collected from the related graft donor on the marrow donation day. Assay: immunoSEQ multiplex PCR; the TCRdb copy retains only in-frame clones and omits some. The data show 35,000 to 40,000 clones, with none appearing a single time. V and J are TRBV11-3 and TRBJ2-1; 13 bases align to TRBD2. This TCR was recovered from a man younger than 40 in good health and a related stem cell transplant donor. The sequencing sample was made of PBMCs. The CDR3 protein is CASSLETSGGEYNEQFF. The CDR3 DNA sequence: TGTGCCAGCAGCTTAGAAACTAGCGGGGGGGAATACAATGAGCAGTTCTTC.